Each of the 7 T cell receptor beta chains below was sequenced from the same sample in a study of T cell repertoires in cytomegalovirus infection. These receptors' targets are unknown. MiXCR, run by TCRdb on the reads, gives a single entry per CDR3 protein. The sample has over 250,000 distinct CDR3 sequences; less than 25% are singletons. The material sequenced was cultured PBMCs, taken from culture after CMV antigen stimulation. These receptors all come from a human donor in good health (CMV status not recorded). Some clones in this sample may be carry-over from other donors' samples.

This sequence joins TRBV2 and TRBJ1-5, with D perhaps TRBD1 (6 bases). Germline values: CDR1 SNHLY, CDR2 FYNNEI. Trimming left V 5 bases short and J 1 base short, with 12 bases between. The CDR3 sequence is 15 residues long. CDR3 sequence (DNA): TGTGCCAGCAGTCTAAACAGGGTCAGCAATCAGCCCCAGCATTTT. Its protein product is CASSLNRVSNQPQHF.

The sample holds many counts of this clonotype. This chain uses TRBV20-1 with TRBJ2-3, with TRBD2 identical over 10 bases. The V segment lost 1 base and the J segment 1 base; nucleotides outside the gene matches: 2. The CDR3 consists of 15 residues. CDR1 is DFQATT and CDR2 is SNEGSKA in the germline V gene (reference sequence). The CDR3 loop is CSARAGTSGTDTQYF. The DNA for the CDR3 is TGCAGTGCTAGAGCCGGGACTAGCGGCACAGATACGCAGTATTTT.

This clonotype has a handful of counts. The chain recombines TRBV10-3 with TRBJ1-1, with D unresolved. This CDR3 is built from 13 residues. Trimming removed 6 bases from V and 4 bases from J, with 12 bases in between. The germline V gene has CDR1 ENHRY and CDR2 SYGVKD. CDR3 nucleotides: TGTGCCATCAGCCCCGGGATGGGCACTGAAGCTTTCTTT. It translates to CAISPGMGTEAFF.

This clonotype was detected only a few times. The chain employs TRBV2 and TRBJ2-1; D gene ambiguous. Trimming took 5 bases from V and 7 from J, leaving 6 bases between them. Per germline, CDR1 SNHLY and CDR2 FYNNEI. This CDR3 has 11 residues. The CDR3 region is CASSSENEQFF. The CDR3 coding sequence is TGTGCCAGCAGTTCGGAGAATGAGCAGTTCTTC. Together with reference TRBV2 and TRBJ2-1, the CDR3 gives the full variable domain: EPEVTQTPSHQVTQMGQEVILRCVPISNHLYFYWYRQILGQKVEFLVSFYNNEISEKSEIFDDQFSVERPDGSNFTLKIRSTKLEDSAMYFCASSSENEQFFGPGTRLTVL.

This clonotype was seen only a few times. CDR3 nucleotides: TGCGCCAGCAGCTTTATGACAGGGACCGCCGACTATGGCTACACCTTC. Translated, it gives CASSFMTGTADYGYTF. The chain employs TRBV5-1 and TRBJ1-2; 7 positions agree with TRBD1. This CDR3 is built from 16 residues. Losses at the gene ends were 2 bases for V and 3 bases for J; bases not matched to a gene: 10. The germline V gene encodes CDR1 SGHRS and CDR2 YFSETQ.

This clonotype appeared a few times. CDR3 bases: TGTGCCATCAGTTCCGGGACTAGTTTCTACGAGCAGTACGTC. Translating gives CAISSGTSFYEQYV. The chain has TRBV10-3 and TRBJ2-7, with TRBD2 identical over 8 bases. This CDR3 has 14 amino acids. The germline CDR1 and CDR2 sequences are ENHRY and SYGVKD. V shed 5 bases and J 3 bases; nucleotides not matched to a gene: 6.

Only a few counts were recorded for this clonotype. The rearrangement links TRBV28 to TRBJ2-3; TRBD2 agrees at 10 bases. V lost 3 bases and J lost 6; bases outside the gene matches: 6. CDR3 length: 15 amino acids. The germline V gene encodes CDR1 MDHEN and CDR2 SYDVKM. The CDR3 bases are TGTGCCAGCAGTTTTGTAGCGGGAGGTTGGGATACGCAGTATTTT. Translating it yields CASSFVAGGWDTQYF.